Presented here are 23 T cell receptor beta chains from one specimen sequenced in a study of STAT5B mutations in CD4+ large granular lymphocyte leukemia. Method: immunoSEQ multiplex PCR; TCRdb's copy keeps in-frame clones and lacks some. The data hold 31,000 or so clones, with roughly 72% observed a single time. The source material was CD4+ T cells from blood buffy coats. These receptors all come from a human donor in good health.

The V and J genes are TRBV19 and TRBJ2-1, with TRBD1 matching 7 bases. J gave up 4 bases and V 4 bases, and 10 bases lay outside the gene matches. Per germline, CDR1 LNHDA and CDR2 SQIVND (reference sequence). The CDR3 totals 16 residues. Here the CDR3 reads CASSTAVTGLYNEQFF. CDR3 bases: TGTGCCAGTAGTACTGCTGTGACAGGGCTATACAATGAGCAGTTCTTC. Using reference TRBV19 and TRBJ2-1 for the parts outside the CDR3, the full variable domain is DGGITQSPKYLFRKEGQNVTLSCEQNLNHDAMYWYRQDPGQGLRLIYYSQIVNDFQKGDIAEGYSVSREKKESFPLTVTSAQKNPTAFYLCASSTAVTGLYNEQFFGPGTRLTVL.

This clone has more than one count but fewer than ten. V gene TRBV13 combines with J gene TRBJ1-1, with unresolved D. The V end lost 0 bases, the J end lost 9 bases, and 17 bases lay between the germline ends. CDR1 is PRHDT and CDR2 is FYEKMQ in the germline V gene (reference sequence). CDR3 length: 15 residues. CDR3 in amino acids: CASSLGLGMGVQAFF. The DNA for the CDR3 is TGTGCCAGCAGCTTAGGCCTGGGGATGGGAGTTCAAGCTTTCTTT.

The count of this clone is one. The CDR3 DNA sequence: TGTGCCATCAGGACGGGACAGGGAAGCACCGGGGAGCTGTTTTTT. As protein: CAIRTGQGSTGELFF. V and J are TRBV10-3 and TRBJ2-2; 9 bases are a match to TRBD1. The CDR3 is made up of 15 amino acids. Trimming cost V 6 bases and J 4 bases; bases outside gene matches: 6. CDR1 is ENHRY, CDR2 SYGVKD, per germline.

The rearrangement links TRBV11-3 to TRBJ1-3, with D maybe TRBD1 (5 bases). Between the trimmed V and J ends, which lost 0 bases and 4 bases, there was a span of 13 bases. The CDR3 consists of 16 residues. CDR1 and CDR2 (germline): SGHNT, YENEEA. CDR3 coding DNA: TGTGCCAGCAGCTTAGACAGGGTCCTTTCCGGAAACACCATATATTTT. Translated: CASSLDRVLSGNTIYF.

The chain couples TRBV5-4 to TRBJ1-6; D unclear. The CDR3 runs to 15 residues. Germline V gene sequence: CDR1 SGHNT, CDR2 YYREEE (reference sequence). V was pared by 2 bases and J by 5 bases, with 11 bases between. The CDR3 DNA follows: TGTGCCAGCAGCTTTCGGGTGCGGGATAATTCACCCCTCCACTTT. It translates to CASSFRVRDNSPLHF.

The genes are TRBV15 and TRBJ1-1, with 8 bases aligning to TRBD1. Trimming took 4 bases from V and 5 from J; bases not matched to a gene: 3. This CDR3 is built from 13 residues. The germline CDR1 and CDR2 sequences are LNHNV and YYDKDF (reference sequence). CDR3 amino acids: CATSTQGGTEAFF. In DNA form, the CDR3 reads TGTGCCACCAGCACACAGGGGGGGACTGAAGCTTTCTTT.

In its sample, this clone was seen once. The rearrangement joins TRBV5-1 to TRBJ1-1; D ambiguous. Germline V CDR1 and CDR2: SGHRS, YFSETQ. The CDR3 length is 13 residues. The V end was cut by 3 bases, the J end by 3 bases, with 9 bases between. The CDR3 here is CASSSNGYTEAFF. The DNA of the CDR3 is TGCGCCAGCAGCTCGAACGGGTACACTGAAGCTTTCTTT.

The chain has TRBV19 and TRBJ1-3; no definite D call. The CDR3 covers 12 residues. Germline-derived CDR1 and CDR2 are LNHDA and SQIVND (reference sequence). Trimming cost V 7 bases and J 3 bases, with 7 bases left between them. The CDR3 DNA reads as TGTGCCAGTAAGGGAATTGGAAACACCATATATTTT. Translating it yields CASKGIGNTIYF.

V gene TRBV29-1 combines with J gene TRBJ2-3; no definite D call. CDR3 length: 14 residues. V gave up 5 bases and J gave up 3 bases, with 15 bases separating them. The germline V gene has CDR1 SQVTM and CDR2 ANQGSEA. This CDR3 is CSVSDHLGTDTQYF. The CDR3 nucleotides read TGCAGCGTTTCGGACCATTTGGGGACAGATACGCAGTATTTT.

The gene calls are TRBV5-5 and TRBJ1-1; D call uncertain. The ends were cut back, 1 base at V and 1 base at J, with 5 bases in the middle. The CDR3 consists of 13 residues. Germline CDR1 reads SGHKS; CDR2 reads YYEKEE (reference sequence). CDR3 DNA: TGTGCCAGCAGCTTGTTGCAGAACACTGAAGCTTTCTTT. Its protein is CASSLLQNTEAFF.

This clone was counted a few times. The rearrangement uses TRBV18 and TRBJ2-3; 8 bases are shared with TRBD2. Germline assignment: CDR1 KGHSH and CDR2 LQKENI. The junction had 4 bases not matched to a gene; V was cut back by 2 bases and J by 3 bases. The CDR3 spans 15 residues. DNA for the CDR3: TGTGCCAGCTCACCAATGCGGGGGGCTACAGATACGCAGTATTTT. As protein: CASSPMRGATDTQYF.

The chain couples TRBV11-2 to TRBJ1-6; no clear D gene. There are 15 residues in the CDR3. Trimming took off 4 bases at V and 5 bases at J, with 12 bases between the two ends. The germline CDR1 and CDR2 sequences are SGHAT and FQNNGV. CDR3 residues: CASSSRGADNSPLHF. In DNA form, the CDR3 reads TGTGCCAGCAGCTCAAGAGGTGCGGATAATTCACCCCTCCACTTT.

The chain employs TRBV7-2 and TRBJ2-1, with 7 bases fitting TRBD2. This CDR3 is built from 13 residues. Germline-derived CDR1 and CDR2 are SGHTA and FQGNSA. J was trimmed by 10 bases and V by 4 bases; bases with no gene match: 7. The CDR3 is CASSSGLFTEQFF. The CDR3 bases are TGTGCCAGCAGCTCGGGACTATTCACAGAGCAGTTCTTC.

The CDR3 protein is CASSSREFQETQYF. For the CDR3, the DNA is TGTGCCAGCAGCTCCCGGGAGTTCCAAGAGACCCAGTACTTC. This rearrangement joins TRBV14 to TRBJ2-5, with a possible D match to TRBD2 (6 bases). Germline V gives CDR1 SGHDN, CDR2 FVKESK. The CDR3 runs 14 residues. V lost 5 bases to trimming and J lost 1 base, with 11 bases between them.

This clone was seen a handful of times. The gene calls are TRBV4-1 and TRBJ1-2, with D possibly being TRBD1 (5 bases). The V gene lost 1 base and the J gene lost 0 bases, with 9 bases spanning the gap. The CDR3 has 15 amino acids. Germline CDR1 is MGHRA and CDR2 is YSYEKL. The CDR3 sequence: CASSQGAGTNYGYTF. The CDR3 nucleotides are TGCGCCAGCAGCCAAGGGGCAGGGACTAACTATGGCTACACCTTC.

V usage is TRBV11-3 and J usage is TRBJ1-1, with D perhaps TRBD1 (5 bases). Germline assignment: CDR1 SGHNT and CDR2 YENEEA. The CDR3 loop spans 15 amino acids. V dropped 6 bases and J dropped 3 bases, with 17 bases sitting between them. This CDR3 reads CASRGAGRVDTEAFF. The CDR3 region has the DNA TGTGCCAGCAGAGGGGCAGGGCGGGTCGACACTGAAGCTTTCTTT.

The V gene is TRBV28, the J gene TRBJ2-6; no reliable D call. Germline V gene lookup returns CDR1 MDHEN and CDR2 SYDVKM. The CDR3 has 14 amino acids. Between the trimmed V and J ends, which lost 3 bases and 1 base, there was a span of 4 bases. CDR3 coding DNA: TGTGCCAGCAGTTTCCAGTCTGGGGCCAACGTCCTGACTTTC. Its protein is CASSFQSGANVLTF.

In its sample, this clone was seen once. This chain joins TRBV29-1 and TRBJ1-2, with TRBD1 as a possible D gene (5 bases). V dropped 6 bases and J dropped 10 bases, with 15 bases sitting between them. The CDR3 contains 11 residues. The germline gives CDR1 SQVTM, CDR2 ANQGSEA. CDR3 coding DNA: TGCAGCGTCCTCGGGGCGGGTGCCTACACCTTC. It is translated as CSVLGAGAYTF.

The chain uses TRBV19 and TRBJ1-5, with D perhaps TRBD1 (6 bases). The CDR3 totals 17 residues. V dropped 5 bases and J dropped 0 bases, with 17 bases sitting between them. The germline CDR1 and CDR2 sequences are LNHDA and SQIVND (reference sequence). The chain's CDR3 is CASSPATGGYSNQPQHF. CDR3 sequence (DNA): TGTGCCAGTAGTCCAGCGACAGGAGGATATAGCAATCAGCCCCAGCATTTT.

The rearrangement links TRBV4-2 to TRBJ1-5; 7 bases agree with TRBD1. Trimming removed 4 bases from V and 6 bases from J; junction bases left unmatched: 18. CDR1 and CDR2 (germline): LGHNA, YNFKEQ. The CDR3 consists of 18 residues. The CDR3 DNA is TGTGCCAGCAGCCCAGGGGGACTAGCCTCCGCGGGGAGTCAGCCCCAGCATTTT. Its protein is CASSPGGLASAGSQPQHF.

The chain is built from TRBV18 and TRBJ2-2, with D perhaps matching TRBD2 (6 bases). CDR3 size: 17 residues. Trimming pared 1 base from V and 4 bases from J, leaving 16 bases between. Looked up from germline, CDR1 is KGHSH and CDR2 is LQKENI. This CDR3 is CASSPRLAGQGTGELFF. CDR3 coding DNA: TGTGCCAGCTCACCACGTTTGGCGGGGCAGGGCACCGGGGAGCTGTTTTTT. Full variable domain (outside the CDR3, taken from reference TRBV18 and TRBJ2-2): NAGVMQNPRHLVRRRGQEARLRCSPMKGHSHVYWYRQLPEEGLKFMVYLQKENIIDESGMPKERFSAEFPKEGPSILRIQQVVRGDSAAYFCASSPRLAGQGTGELFFGEGSRLTVL.

The chain employs TRBV10-3 and TRBJ1-5, with 12 bases fitting TRBD1. The trim removed 2 bases at V and 2 bases at J, leaving 7 bases unmatched. CDR1 is ENHRY and CDR2 is SYGVKD in the germline V gene. The CDR3 is 18 amino acids. The CDR3 DNA is TGTGCCATCAGTGAGACGGGACAGGGGGCTTGGGGCAATCAGCCCCAGCATTTT. It encodes CAISETGQGAWGNQPQHF.

This chain links TRBV11-3 with TRBJ2-7; TRBD1 agrees at 8 bases. The CDR3 runs to 15 residues. Germline lookup yields CDR1 SGHNT and CDR2 YENEEA. J was trimmed by 6 bases and V by 3 bases; bases with no gene match: 10. CDR3 amino acids: CASSFRTGPLGEQYF. For the CDR3, the DNA is TGTGCCAGCAGCTTCCGGACAGGGCCCCTTGGCGAGCAGTACTTC.